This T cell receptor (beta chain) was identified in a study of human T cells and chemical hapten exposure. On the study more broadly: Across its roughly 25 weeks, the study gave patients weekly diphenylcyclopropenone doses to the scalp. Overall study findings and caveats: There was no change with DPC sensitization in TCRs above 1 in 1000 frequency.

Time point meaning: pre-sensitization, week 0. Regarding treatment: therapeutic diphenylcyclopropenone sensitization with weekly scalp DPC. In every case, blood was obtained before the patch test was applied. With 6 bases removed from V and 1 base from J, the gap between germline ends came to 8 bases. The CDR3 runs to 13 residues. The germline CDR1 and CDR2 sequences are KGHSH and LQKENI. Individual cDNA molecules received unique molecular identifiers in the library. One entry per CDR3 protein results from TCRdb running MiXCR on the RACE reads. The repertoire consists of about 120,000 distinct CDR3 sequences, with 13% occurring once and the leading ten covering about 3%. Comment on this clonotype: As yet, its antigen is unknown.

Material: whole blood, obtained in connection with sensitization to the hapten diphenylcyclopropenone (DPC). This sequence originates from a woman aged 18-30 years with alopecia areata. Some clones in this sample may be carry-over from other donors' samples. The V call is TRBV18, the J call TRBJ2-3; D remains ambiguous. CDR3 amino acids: CASSTGRTDTQYF. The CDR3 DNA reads TGTGCCAGCTCGACCGGACGCACAGATACGCAGTATTTT.